A selection of T cell receptor beta chains follows, all from one sample in a study of OX40 agonist ivuxolimab in advanced cancers. Repertoires were generated with immunoSEQ multiplex PCR, while TCRdb's copy carries only in-frame clones and drops some. The sample consists of over 75,000 clones, approximately 90% of them appearing once. Sequenced here: CD4+ or CD8+ T cells sorted from blood, sampled in a trial of the OX40 agonist ivuxolimab. These receptors all stem from an adult with an advanced solid tumor such as melanoma, head and neck, liver or kidney cancer. Each CDR3 is given without its conserved first and last residue.

J gene,V gene,CDR3 protein
TRBJ2-2,TRBV7-8,ASSFNREGALF
TRBJ1-1,TRBV4-2,ASSQETGSRAF
TRBJ2-2,TRBV7-3,ASTKQVASGELF
TRBJ2-3,TRBV19,ASSIEGTGDTQY
TRBJ2-5,TRBV13,ASSFVRKGTRQETQY
TRBJ2-3,TRBV30,AWSVQGAGDTQY
TRBJ2-5,TRBV10-3,AIRSGETQY
TRBJ2-5,TRBV5-6,ASSLGQGETQY
TRBJ2-3,TRBV9,ASSVAPGTSDPSTDTQY
TRBJ2-3,TRBV7-2,ASSGPSGRARADTQY
TRBJ2-1,TRBV5-1,ASSLGDRRNDEQF
TRBJ2-7,TRBV4-2,ASSQESGRGAYEQY
TRBJ1-1,TRBV6-5,ASRGRALNTEAF
TRBJ2-1,TRBV11-2,ASSLGMGEQF
TRBJ2-7,TRBV5-1,ASSLSPASYEQY
TRBJ1-5,TRBV6-6,ASSPLGNQPQH
TRBJ2-5,TRBV10-3,AIRGQGRQETQY
TRBJ2-5,TRBV7-6,ASSLTISAETQY
TRBJ1-1,TRBV29-1,SAWEQEGTEAF
TRBJ1-4,TRBV6-1,ASSAGRSPTNEKLF
TRBJ2-4,TRBV28,ASSLFRLAGHSKNIQY
TRBJ2-3,TRBV6-6,ASSYSKQGFTDTQY
TRBJ2-7,TRBV6-6,ASRDPGRGGSYEQY
TRBJ2-2,TRBV6-5,ATSSGREVGELF
TRBJ1-5,TRBV9,ASSVGGGGNQPQH
TRBJ1-6,TRBV7-2,ASSLRGTNSPLH
TRBJ2-1,TRBV6-5,ASRGNRDGNEQF
TRBJ1-1,TRBV7-9,AGARGMRTEAF
TRBJ2-1,TRBV18,ASSSQRQGHNEQF